A selection of T cell receptor beta chains follows, all from one sample in a study of blood T cell repertoires in COVID-19. Only in-frame clones appear in the TCRdb table, and some are missing; sequencing was by immunoSEQ multiplex PCR. The sample has about 440,000 clones; about 90% are singletons. The sequenced sample was PBMCs or T cells enriched from blood (not recorded which). The source of these receptors is a woman younger than 30 with acute COVID-19. Each CDR3 is given with its conserved first and last residue.

j_call,v_call,cdr3_aa
TRBJ2-1,TRBV28,CASSPPVKGQYNEQFF
TRBJ1-1,TRBV19,CASNPGGSSTEAFF
TRBJ2-2,TRBV18,CASSAGQDGELFF
TRBJ2-3,TRBV6-4,CASSPRHSGRTDTQYF
TRBJ2-2,TRBV29-1,CSVALPTGELFF
TRBJ2-1,TRBV7-3,CASSSDFSSYNEQFF
TRBJ2-1,TRBV15,CATSRGGTDEQFF
TRBJ2-7,TRBV19,CASSIGLQGYEQYF
TRBJ1-5,TRBV19,CASSITGREPQHF
TRBJ2-7,TRBV10-1,CASSASGSSYEQYF
TRBJ2-5,TRBV10-3,CAISERGQETQYF
TRBJ2-5,TRBV25-1,CASSVPSGSQYF
TRBJ1-6,TRBV6-2/TRBV6-3,CASSPNGRSLGSSYNSPLHF
TRBJ1-1,TRBV11-3,CASSSGGLEAFF
TRBJ1-4,TRBV18,CASSPYRGQGNEKLFF
TRBJ1-5,TRBV2,CASSVQVSGQPQHF
TRBJ1-4,TRBV20-1,CSASGWPTNEKLFF
TRBJ1-2,TRBV18,CASSPTETETNYGYTF
TRBJ1-5,TRBV6-6,CASAGVQPQHF
TRBJ1-1,TRBV7-3,CASSLDRGQPEAFF
TRBJ2-4,TRBV7-2,CASSSHSAKNIQYF
TRBJ2-1,TRBV19,CASSIVGSSLRHEQFF
TRBJ1-1,TRBV28,CASSPRQAWNTEAFF
TRBJ2-5,TRBV25-1,CASSALETQYF
TRBJ1-2,TRBV7-3,CASSLTSDPYGYTF
TRBJ1-2,TRBV16,CASSHLTENLNYGYTF
TRBJ2-2,TRBV25-1,CASSKRLEYTGELFF
TRBJ2-7,TRBV15,CATSSFTSRSYEQYF